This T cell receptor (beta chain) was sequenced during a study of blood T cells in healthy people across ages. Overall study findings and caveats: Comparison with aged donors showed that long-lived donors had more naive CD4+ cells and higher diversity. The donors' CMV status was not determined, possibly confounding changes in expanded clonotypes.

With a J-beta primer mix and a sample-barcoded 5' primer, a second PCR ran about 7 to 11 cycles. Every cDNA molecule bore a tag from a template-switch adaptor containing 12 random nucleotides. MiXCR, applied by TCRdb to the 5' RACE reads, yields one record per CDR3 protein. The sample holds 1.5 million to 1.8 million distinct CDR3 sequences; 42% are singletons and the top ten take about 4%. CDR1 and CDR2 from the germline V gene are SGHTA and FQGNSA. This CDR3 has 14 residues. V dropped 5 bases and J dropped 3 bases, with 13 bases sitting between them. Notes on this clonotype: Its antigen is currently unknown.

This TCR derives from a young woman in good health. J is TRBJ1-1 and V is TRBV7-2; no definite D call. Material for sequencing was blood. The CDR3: CASSKSGVHTEAFF. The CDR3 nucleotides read TGTGCCAGCAGCAAATCCGGGGTGCACACTGAAGCTTTCTTT.